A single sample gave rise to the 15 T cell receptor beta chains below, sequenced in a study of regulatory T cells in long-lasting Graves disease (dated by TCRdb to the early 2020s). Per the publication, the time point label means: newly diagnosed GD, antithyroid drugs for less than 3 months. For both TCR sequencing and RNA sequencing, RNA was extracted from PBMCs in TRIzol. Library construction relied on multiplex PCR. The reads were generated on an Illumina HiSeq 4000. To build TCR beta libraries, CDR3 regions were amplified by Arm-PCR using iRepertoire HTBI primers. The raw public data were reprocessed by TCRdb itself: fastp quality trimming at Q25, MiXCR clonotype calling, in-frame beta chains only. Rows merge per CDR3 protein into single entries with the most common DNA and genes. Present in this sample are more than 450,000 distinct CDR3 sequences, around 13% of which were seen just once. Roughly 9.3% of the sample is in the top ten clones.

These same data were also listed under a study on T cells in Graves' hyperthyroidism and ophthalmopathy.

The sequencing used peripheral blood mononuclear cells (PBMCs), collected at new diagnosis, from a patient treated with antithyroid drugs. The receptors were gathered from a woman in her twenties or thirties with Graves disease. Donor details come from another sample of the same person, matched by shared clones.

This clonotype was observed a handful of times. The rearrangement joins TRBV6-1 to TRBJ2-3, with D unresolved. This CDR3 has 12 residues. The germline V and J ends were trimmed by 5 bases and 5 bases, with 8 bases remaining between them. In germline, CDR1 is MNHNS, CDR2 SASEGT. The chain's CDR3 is CASSLKGDTQYF. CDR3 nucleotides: TGTGCCAGCAGTCTCAAGGGAGATACGCAGTATTTT.

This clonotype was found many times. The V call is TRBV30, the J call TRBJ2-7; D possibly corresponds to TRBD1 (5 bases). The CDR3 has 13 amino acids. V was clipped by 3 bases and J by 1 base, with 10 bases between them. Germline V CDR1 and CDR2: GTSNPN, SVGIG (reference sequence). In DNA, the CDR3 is TGTGCCTGGAGAATCGGACATTCCTACGAGCAGTACTTC. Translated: CAWRIGHSYEQYF.

DNA for the CDR3: TGTGCCAGCAGTCCCGGGACTAGCGGGTCAGGGGAGGCCCAGTACTTC. This codes for CASSPGTSGSGEAQYF. The chain combines TRBV6-1 with TRBJ2-5, with 12 bases fitting TRBD2. CDR3 length: 16 amino acids. Trimming cost V 5 bases and J 9 bases; bases outside gene matches: 13. Germline lookup yields CDR1 MNHNS and CDR2 SASEGT.

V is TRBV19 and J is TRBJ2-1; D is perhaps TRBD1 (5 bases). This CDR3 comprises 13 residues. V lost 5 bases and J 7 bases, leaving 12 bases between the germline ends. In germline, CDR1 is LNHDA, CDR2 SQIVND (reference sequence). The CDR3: CASSYRRRNEQFF. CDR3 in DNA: TGTGCCAGTAGTTACAGGCGGAGAAATGAGCAGTTCTTC.

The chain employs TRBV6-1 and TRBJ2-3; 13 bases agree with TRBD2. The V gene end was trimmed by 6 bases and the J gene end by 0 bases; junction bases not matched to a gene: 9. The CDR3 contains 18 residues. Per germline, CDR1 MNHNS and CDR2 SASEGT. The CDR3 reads CASRSGLAGASSTDTQYF. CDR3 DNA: TGTGCCAGCAGATCTGGACTAGCGGGAGCGTCGAGCACAGATACGCAGTATTTT.

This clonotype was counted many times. The CDR3 reads CASSLRSGLNSPLHF. In DNA form, the CDR3 reads TGTGCCAGCAGTCTTAGATCCGGACTTAATTCACCCCTCCACTTT. The chain has TRBV28 and TRBJ1-6; no clear D gene. Germline CDR1 MDHEN, CDR2 SYDVKM. The CDR3 consists of 15 residues. V lost 5 bases to trimming and J lost 6 bases, with 14 bases between them.

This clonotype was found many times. CDR3 loop: CASSPRTGVASPLHF. CDR3 DNA: TGTGCCAGCAGCCCACGGACAGGGGTGGCTTCACCCCTCCACTTT. This chain links TRBV2 with TRBJ1-6; TRBD1 aligns across 9 bases. V was pared by 6 bases and J by 9 bases, with 9 bases of the junction left unmatched. CDR1 SNHLY and CDR2 FYNNEI come from the germline V gene. This CDR3 region has 15 residues.

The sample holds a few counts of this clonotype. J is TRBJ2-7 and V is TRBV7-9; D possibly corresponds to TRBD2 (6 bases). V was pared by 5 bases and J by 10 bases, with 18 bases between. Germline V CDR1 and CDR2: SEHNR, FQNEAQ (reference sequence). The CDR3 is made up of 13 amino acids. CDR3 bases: TGTGCCAGCAGCCCCGCGGGGCCAAGCAAACAGTACTTC. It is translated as CASSPAGPSKQYF.

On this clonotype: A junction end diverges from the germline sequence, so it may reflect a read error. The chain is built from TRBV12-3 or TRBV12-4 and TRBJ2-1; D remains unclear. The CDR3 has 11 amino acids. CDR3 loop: CANSLRNEQFF. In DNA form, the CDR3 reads TGTGCCAACAGTTTACGCAATGAGCAGTTCTTC.

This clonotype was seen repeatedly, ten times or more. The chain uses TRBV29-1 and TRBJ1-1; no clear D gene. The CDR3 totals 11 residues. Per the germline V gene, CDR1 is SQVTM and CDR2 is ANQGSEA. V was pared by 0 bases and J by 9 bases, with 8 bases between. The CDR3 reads CSVEEGPKAFF. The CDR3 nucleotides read TGCAGCGTTGAAGAAGGCCCCAAAGCTTTCTTT. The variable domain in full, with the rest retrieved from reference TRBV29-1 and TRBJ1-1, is SAVISQKPSRDICQRGTSLTIQCQVDSQVTMMFWYRQQPGQSLTLIATANQGSEATYESGFVIDKFPISRPNLTFSTLTVSNMSPEDSSIYLCSVEEGPKAFFGQGTRLTVV.

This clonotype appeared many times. The CDR3 protein is CATSDFDVDYGYTF. CDR3 coding DNA: TGTGCCACCAGTGACTTTGACGTAGACTATGGCTACACCTTC. The gene calls are TRBV24-1 and TRBJ1-2, with unresolved D. The CDR3 is made up of 14 amino acids. Germline assignment: CDR1 KGHDR and CDR2 SFDVKD. The ends were cut back, 4 bases at V and 3 bases at J, with 11 bases in the middle.

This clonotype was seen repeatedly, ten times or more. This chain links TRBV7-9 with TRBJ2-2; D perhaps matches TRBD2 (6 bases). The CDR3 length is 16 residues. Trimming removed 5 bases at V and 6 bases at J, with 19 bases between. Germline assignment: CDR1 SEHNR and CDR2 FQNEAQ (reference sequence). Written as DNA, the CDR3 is TGTGCCAGCAGCAGCGCCGCGGAGGGAGTCTCCGGGGAGCTGTTTTTT. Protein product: CASSSAAEGVSGELFF.

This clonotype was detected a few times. The CDR3 protein is CASSQFTSDTQYF. CDR3 bases: TGTGCCAGCAGCCAATTCACGAGCGATACGCAGTATTTT. This rearrangement joins TRBV3-1 to TRBJ2-3; D is unclear. The CDR3 consists of 13 residues. The V and J ends lost 2 bases and 6 bases respectively, with 9 bases between them. The germline V gene has CDR1 LGHDT and CDR2 YNNKEL (reference sequence).

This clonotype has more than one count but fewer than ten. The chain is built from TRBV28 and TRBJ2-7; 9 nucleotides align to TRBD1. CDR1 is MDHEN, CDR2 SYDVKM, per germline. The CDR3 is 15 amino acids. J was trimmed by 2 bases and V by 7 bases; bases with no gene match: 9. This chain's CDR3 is CASNMHRGQAYEQYF. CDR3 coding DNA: TGTGCCAGCAACATGCACAGGGGGCAGGCCTACGAGCAGTACTTC.

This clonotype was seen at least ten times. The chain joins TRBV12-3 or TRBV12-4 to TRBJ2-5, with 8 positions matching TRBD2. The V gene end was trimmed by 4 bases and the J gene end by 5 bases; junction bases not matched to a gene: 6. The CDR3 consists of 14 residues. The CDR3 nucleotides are TGTGCCAGCAGTTACCGGGAGGGCAGGGAGACCCAGTACTTC. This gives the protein CASSYREGRETQYF.